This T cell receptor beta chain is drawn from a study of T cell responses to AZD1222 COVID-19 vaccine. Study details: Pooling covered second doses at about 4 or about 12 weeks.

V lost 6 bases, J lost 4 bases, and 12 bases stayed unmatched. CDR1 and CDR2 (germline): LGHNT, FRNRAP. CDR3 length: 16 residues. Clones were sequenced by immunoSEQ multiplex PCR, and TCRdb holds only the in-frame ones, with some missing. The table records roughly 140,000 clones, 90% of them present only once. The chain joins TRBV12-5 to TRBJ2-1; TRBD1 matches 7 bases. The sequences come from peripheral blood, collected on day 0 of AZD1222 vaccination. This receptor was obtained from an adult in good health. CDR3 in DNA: TGTGCTAGTGGCCGAGGGACAGCCGACCGGTACAATGAGCAGTTCTTC. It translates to CASGRGTADRYNEQFF.